Below, one T cell receptor beta chain is given with its context. Each PCR replicate from the sorted subsets contained around 0.2 ug DNA, which is around 30,000 T cell genomes. Profiling relied on immunoSEQ multiplex PCR, and the TCRdb table lists in-frame clones only, not all of them. This sample has some 2,000,000 clones, with 95% found just once. Germline CDR1 SGHDT, CDR2 YYEEEE. CDR3 length: 13 residues. The V and J ends lost 4 bases and 7 bases respectively, with 15 bases between them. The data stem from a study of shared clonotypes between healthy human individuals. The rearrangement links TRBV5-6 to TRBJ2-7; a weak D match, TRBD2 (6 bases). This receptor was obtained from a man between 18 and 29 years old in good health. Sequencing used naive CD4+ T cells sorted from blood. This sample's subset: CD45RA+ positively selected. The CDR3 sequence is CASSSTSPGEQYF. The CDR3 DNA is TGTGCCAGCAGCAGCACTAGCCCGGGGGAGCAGTACTTC.